Each of the 30 T cell receptor beta chains below was sequenced from the same sample in a study of T cell clusters in autoimmune cytopenias. TRB amplification used roughly 250 ng of peripheral blood genomic DNA. One tube held mixed TRB-A and TRB-B primer pools for touch-down PCR. TCRdb reprocessed the multiplex PCR reads and stores each CDR3 protein as one record, lacking DNA. The sample totals 2,500 to 3,000 distinct CDR3 sequences. These same data were also listed under a study on T cell repertoires in aging, cancer and after chemotherapy.

The source material was peripheral blood. All receptors come from a human donor in good health.

This clonotype shows up as medium-sized (0.01 to 0.1%) by frequency. The chain joins TRBV6-5 to TRBJ2-1; the TRBD2 assignment by TCRdb is unverifiable without DNA. Germline CDR1 reads MNHEY; CDR2 reads SVGAGI. The CDR3 covers 14 residues. This CDR3 is CASQAAGGYNEQFF.

According to its frequency, this clonotype is medium-sized. V usage is TRBV10-3 and J usage is TRBJ2-2; with no DNA, the TCRdb D assignment of TRBD2 cannot be verified. The CDR3 has 16 amino acids. Germline V CDR1 and CDR2: ENHRY, SYGVKD. The CDR3: CAASGSTVRSTGELFF.

This clonotype is medium-sized by frequency. The gene calls are TRBV27 and TRBJ2-7; TCRdb's D call of TRBD2 is untestable without DNA. The CDR3 covers 13 residues. CDR1 is MNHEY, CDR2 SMNVEV, per germline (reference sequence). CDR3 amino acids: CASSLGLAYEQYF.

V and J are TRBV7-2 and TRBJ1-2; TCRdb's D call of TRBD1 is untestable without DNA. The CDR3 loop spans 13 amino acids. Germline lookup yields CDR1 SGHTA and CDR2 FQGNSA. CDR3 protein: CASSNRGPYGYTF.

The V gene is TRBV7-2, the J gene TRBJ2-7. CDR1 and CDR2 from the germline V gene are SGHTA and FQGNSA. The CDR3 spans 14 residues. This CDR3 reads CASSPSGLNYEQYF.

In terms of frequency, this clonotype is medium-sized. The chain uses TRBV6-2 or TRBV6-3 and TRBJ2-7; TCRdb picks TRBD2, but there is no DNA to check that call. Germline V gene sequence: CDR1 MNHEY, CDR2 SVGEGT. CDR3 size: 14 residues. Here the CDR3 reads CASSYSNVVTSQYF.

By frequency, this clonotype is medium-sized (0.01 to 0.1%). The CDR3 is CASSSLDWAGANVLTF. This chain links TRBV19 with TRBJ2-6. This CDR3 has 16 amino acids. Germline values: CDR1 LNHDA, CDR2 SQIVND (reference sequence).

This clonotype shows up as medium-sized by frequency. The chain carries TRBV7-2 and TRBJ1-2; TCRdb indicates TRBD1, and absent DNA this call remains unverified. The germline CDR1 and CDR2 sequences are SGHTA and FQGNSA. The CDR3 runs 16 residues. The CDR3 sequence is CASSLGQGGTNYGYTF.

The chain has TRBV18 and TRBJ2-7; TCRdb returns TRBD2, unconfirmable since there is no DNA. The length of the CDR3 is 17 residues. Germline V CDR1 and CDR2: KGHSH, LQKENI. The CDR3 protein is CASSPGTSGSMIVEQYF.

This clonotype counts as medium-sized by frequency. This sequence joins TRBV6-6 and TRBJ1-5. The CDR3 is 12 residues long. The germline CDR1 and CDR2 sequences are MNHNY and SVGAGI (reference sequence). CDR3 protein: CASRGYNQPQHF.

By frequency, this clonotype registers medium-sized. The chain employs TRBV18 and TRBJ1-2. The CDR3 is 14 residues long. Germline values: CDR1 KGHSH, CDR2 LQKENI. Here the CDR3 reads CASSPNPGGQGYTF.

This clonotype is classed as medium-sized by frequency. V usage is TRBV6-5 and J usage is TRBJ1-3; TCRdb proposes TRBD1, but this gene call is untestable without DNA. This CDR3 region has 15 residues. CDR1 MNHEY and CDR2 SVGAGI come from the germline V gene. This CDR3 is CASSTRGGYGNTIYF.

By frequency, this clonotype registers medium-sized (0.01 to 0.1%). The rearrangement uses TRBV24-1 and TRBJ1-2; with no DNA, the TCRdb D assignment of TRBD1 cannot be verified. Germline V gives CDR1 KGHDR, CDR2 SFDVKD. This CDR3 is 14 amino acids long. The CDR3 here is CATSDPYRGDGYTF.

Considering frequency, this clonotype is medium-sized. The chain has TRBV6-2 or TRBV6-3 and TRBJ2-7; with no DNA, the TCRdb D assignment of TRBD1 cannot be verified. Germline CDR1 MNHEY, CDR2 SVGEGT. CDR3 size: 15 residues. CDR3 amino acids: CASSYPSQGTYEQYF.

By frequency, this clonotype is medium-sized (0.01 to 0.1%). V usage is TRBV12-3 or TRBV12-4 and J usage is TRBJ2-1; TCRdb picks TRBD2, but there is no DNA to check that call. There are 20 residues in the CDR3. The CDR3 sequence is CASSLRVGLAGGSSYNEQFF.

This chain joins TRBV7-2 and TRBJ2-5; TCRdb lists TRBD2, though no DNA is available to test this call. The CDR3 runs to 14 residues. The germline V gene encodes CDR1 SGHTA and CDR2 FQGNSA. The chain's CDR3 is CASSLRRGQETQYF.

CDR3 protein: CASSQDGLAERTGELFF. The V gene is TRBV4-2, the J gene TRBJ2-2; there is no DNA to check the TCRdb D call of TRBD2. The V gene's germline CDR1 is LGHNA and CDR2 YNFKEQ. This CDR3 is 17 amino acids long.

This clonotype is labeled medium-sized based on frequency. The chain recombines TRBV20-1 with TRBJ2-5. Germline CDR1 reads DFQATT; CDR2 reads SNEGSKA (reference sequence). CDR3 length: 12 amino acids. The CDR3 is CSASKELETQYF.

This clonotype is deemed medium-sized by its frequency. The chain carries TRBV19 and TRBJ2-2. The CDR3 totals 14 residues. CDR1 is LNHDA, CDR2 SQIVND, per germline (reference sequence). CDR3 amino acids: CASKQDFGAGELFF.

This clonotype counts as medium-sized (0.01 to 0.1%) by frequency. This chain connects TRBV12-3 or TRBV12-4 to TRBJ1-5; as DNA is missing, the TRBD1 call by TCRdb cannot be tested. The CDR3 has 17 amino acids. The chain's CDR3 is CASSSVRAGGHNQPQHF.

The chain carries TRBV6-5 and TRBJ2-4. This CDR3 spans 17 amino acids. Germline CDR1 and CDR2: MNHEY and SVGAGI. CDR3: CASSYSTAMSAKNIQYF.

Judged by frequency, this clonotype is medium-sized. The J gene is TRBJ2-7, the V gene TRBV6-5. The CDR3 covers 14 residues. Germline V gene lookup returns CDR1 MNHEY and CDR2 SVGAGI. This CDR3 reads CASSPSVAAYEQYF.

Measured by frequency, this clonotype is medium-sized. CDR3 sequence reads: CASSPYFEAFF. The chain is built from TRBV6-6 and TRBJ1-1; lacking DNA, the TRBD1 call made by TCRdb goes unchecked. The CDR3 totals 11 residues. Germline CDR1 is MNHNY and CDR2 is SVGAGI (reference sequence).

This chain links TRBV5-8 with TRBJ1-2. Per germline, CDR1 SGHTS and CDR2 YDEGEE. This CDR3 comprises 12 residues. This CDR3 is CASSPADYGYTF.

This clonotype is called medium-sized based on its frequency. J is TRBJ1-2 and V is TRBV6-1; TCRdb selects TRBD1, and the lack of DNA leaves this call unchecked. CDR1 and CDR2 (germline): MNHNS, SASEGT. The CDR3 is 15 residues long. CDR3 sequence reads: CASSDGQGLTYGYTF.

By frequency, this clonotype registers large (0.1 to 1%). The V gene is TRBV19, the J gene TRBJ2-5; TCRdb gives TRBD2 as the D gene, but with no DNA this cannot be confirmed. This CDR3 region has 12 residues. Germline V gives CDR1 LNHDA, CDR2 SQIVND (reference sequence). CDR3 residues: CASRLAGETQYF.

This clonotype is deemed large by its frequency. This chain joins TRBV29-1 and TRBJ2-6. The germline gives CDR1 SQVTM, CDR2 ANQGSEA. There are 12 residues in the CDR3. CDR3 loop: CSVQSGANVLTF.

V gene TRBV7-9 combines with J gene TRBJ1-2; with no DNA, the TCRdb D assignment of TRBD1 cannot be verified. The CDR3 loop spans 17 amino acids. CDR1 SEHNR and CDR2 FQNEAQ come from the germline V gene (reference sequence). CDR3 protein: CASSSPSGHGGHYGYTF. Combining the CDR3 with reference TRBV7-9 and TRBJ1-2 gives the whole variable domain DTGVSQNPRHKITKRGQNVTFRCDPISEHNRLYWYRQTLGQGPEFLTYFQNEAQLEKSRLLSDRFSAERPKGSFSTLEIQRTEQGDSAMYLCASSSPSGHGGHYGYTFGSGTRLTVV.

Its frequency marks this clonotype as medium-sized (0.01 to 0.1%). V gene TRBV18 combines with J gene TRBJ1-6. The CDR3 loop spans 14 amino acids. Germline loops: CDR1 KGHSH, CDR2 LQKENI. CDR3 loop: CASSPPQVPSPLHF.

V usage is TRBV5-1 and J usage is TRBJ1-2. CDR3 length: 14 amino acids. CDR1 SGHRS and CDR2 YFSETQ come from the germline V gene. Here the CDR3 reads CASSQDGSTGGYTF. The complete variable domain, with remaining parts taken from reference TRBV5-1 and TRBJ1-2, reads KAGVTQTPRYLIKTRGQQVTLSCSPISGHRSVSWYQQTPGQGLQFLFEYFSETQRNKGNFPGRFSGRQFSNSRSEMNVSTLELGDSALYLCASSQDGSTGGYTFGSGTRLTVV.